This entry lists 22 T cell receptor beta chains sequenced from one sample in a study of shared clonotypes between healthy human individuals. Naive CD8 cells were CD45RO-negative, positively selected for CCR7, excluding terminally differentiated effector memory CD45RA+ cells. Generated by immunoSEQ multiplex PCR, the TCRdb table keeps only in-frame clones and is missing some. The sample holds around 2.1 million clones, about 92% seen once. The sequencing sample was made of naive CD8+ T cells from PBMCs. The origin of the receptors is a man between 18 and 29 years old in good health. Some clones in this sample may be carry-over from other donors' samples.

V and J are TRBV7-9 and TRBJ2-4; D is unresolved. CDR1 and CDR2 (germline): SEHNR, FQNEAQ (reference sequence). Trimming removed 6 bases from V and 10 bases from J, with 10 bases in between. This CDR3 comprises 11 residues. The CDR3, as DNA: TGTGCCAGCAGAAACGTAGGGATTCAGTACTTC. Its protein is CASRNVGIQYF.

This clone has a handful of counts. The chain links TRBV6-1 to TRBJ1-1; 7 nucleotides match TRBD1. The V gene's germline CDR1 is MNHNS and CDR2 SASEGT. Trimming took 5 bases from V and 0 from J; bases not matched to a gene: 6. The CDR3 runs 15 residues. This CDR3 is CASSPGQNLNTEAFF. For the CDR3, the DNA is TGTGCCAGCAGTCCGGGACAGAACTTGAACACTGAAGCTTTCTTT.

For the CDR3, the DNA is TGTGCCAGCAGTTTTGGCGCTAACTACGAGCAGTACTTC. Translated, it gives CASSFGANYEQYF. The chain joins TRBV27 to TRBJ2-7; D is undetermined. In germline, CDR1 is MNHEY, CDR2 SMNVEV (reference sequence). Trimming removed 3 bases from V and 3 bases from J, with 9 bases in between. The CDR3 consists of 13 residues.

The gene calls are TRBV5-1 and TRBJ2-6, with D possibly being TRBD2 (6 bases). The V end lost 4 bases, the J end lost 0 bases, and 20 bases lay between the germline ends. CDR3 size: 19 residues. From germline, CDR1 is SGHRS and CDR2 YFSETQ. The CDR3 region is CASSPMEGLESSGANVLTF. CDR3 DNA: TGCGCCAGCAGCCCGATGGAGGGACTTGAGAGCTCTGGGGCCAACGTCCTGACTTTC.

J is TRBJ2-7 and V is TRBV6-1, with 11 bases lining up with TRBD2. Germline V gene lookup returns CDR1 MNHNS and CDR2 SASEGT. With V trimmed by 3 bases and J by 2 bases, 18 bases remained unmatched. The CDR3 totals 20 residues. In DNA form, the CDR3 reads TGTGCCAGCAGTGATCGCGTCTTGTATAGCGGGAGGGGGCTCCCCTACGAGCAGTACTTC. Its translation: CASSDRVLYSGRGLPYEQYF.

About this clone: Other DNA sequences within the sample encode an identical CDR3. V and J are TRBV6-6 and TRBJ2-3, with D perhaps TRBD1 (5 bases). V gave up 0 bases and J gave up 1 base, with 8 bases separating them. The CDR3 loop spans 15 amino acids. From germline, CDR1 is MNHNY and CDR2 SVGAGI (reference sequence). CDR3 in DNA: TGTGCCAGCAGTTACTCTAGGGGCGGCACAGATACGCAGTATTTT. Protein: CASSYSRGGTDTQYF.

V is TRBV4-1 and J is TRBJ1-4; D is unclear. V was pared by 0 bases and J by 4 bases, with 12 bases between. The germline gives CDR1 MGHRA, CDR2 YSYEKL. The CDR3 runs to 16 residues. The CDR3 loop reads CASSQDARRRNEKLFF. The CDR3, as DNA: TGCGCCAGCAGCCAAGATGCTCGACGGCGTAATGAAAAACTGTTTTTT.

This clone was counted a single time. V gene TRBV27 combines with J gene TRBJ2-2; the D is unclear. The CDR3 extends over 13 amino acids. The ends were cut back, 5 bases at V and 4 bases at J, with 8 bases in the middle. Germline-derived CDR1 and CDR2 are MNHEY and SMNVEV (reference sequence). CDR3 loop: CASSTAGTGELFF. The CDR3, as DNA: TGTGCCAGCAGTACAGCCGGCACCGGGGAGCTGTTTTTT.

V usage is TRBV10-3 and J usage is TRBJ2-7, with 8 bases fitting TRBD2. V was pared by 2 bases and J by 1 base, with 7 bases of the junction left unmatched. Germline V gives CDR1 ENHRY, CDR2 SYGVKD. The CDR3 has 16 residues. CDR3 sequence: CAISEGVAGRSYEQYF. In DNA, the CDR3 is TGTGCCATCAGTGAGGGGGTAGCGGGGCGTTCCTACGAGCAGTACTTC.

The chain carries TRBV30 and TRBJ1-3; D may be TRBD1 (5 bases). This CDR3 has 14 residues. The V gene's germline CDR1 is GTSNPN and CDR2 SVGIG (reference sequence). V lost 2 bases, J lost 0 bases, and 8 bases lay in between. This chain's CDR3 is CAWSQGNSGNTIYF. CDR3 nucleotide sequence: TGTGCCTGGAGTCAGGGCAACTCTGGAAACACCATATATTTT.

As to this clone: This sequence may be a read error, since a much larger clone differs from it by one base. As DNA, the CDR3 is TGTGCCAGCAGCTTGGACACTGAAGCTTTCTTT. Its translation is CASSLDTEAFF. The rearrangement uses TRBV5-6 and TRBJ1-1, with no clear D. This CDR3 is 11 amino acids long. V dropped 0 bases and J dropped 3 bases, with 0 bases sitting between them. Germline CDR1 reads SGHDT; CDR2 reads YYEEEE.

The chain combines TRBV4-2 with TRBJ2-1; D not certain. Germline assignment: CDR1 LGHNA and CDR2 YNFKEQ. V was clipped by 0 bases and J by 5 bases, with 14 bases between them. The length of the CDR3 is 16 residues. The CDR3 nucleotides are TGTGCCAGCAGCCAAGATGCTAACCCCAGGAACAATGAGCAGTTCTTC. This codes for CASSQDANPRNNEQFF.

This chain links TRBV28 with TRBJ2-7; 10 bases line up with TRBD1. The length of the CDR3 is 15 residues. J was trimmed by 3 bases and V by 6 bases; bases with no gene match: 8. CDR1 is MDHEN, CDR2 SYDVKM, per germline. The CDR3 spells CASREPGTGDYEQYF. The CDR3 coding sequence is TGTGCCAGCAGGGAACCGGGGACAGGGGACTACGAGCAGTACTTC. The full variable domain, rest sourced from reference TRBV28 and TRBJ2-7, is DVKVTQSSRYLVKRTGEKVFLECVQDMDHENMFWYRQDPGLGLRLIYFSYDVKMKEKGDIPEGYSVSREKKERFSLILESASTNQTSMYLCASREPGTGDYEQYFGPGTRLTVT.

This rearrangement joins TRBV6-5 to TRBJ1-2; D may be TRBD1 (5 bases). The V gene lost 7 bases and the J gene lost 5 bases, with 20 bases spanning the gap. CDR3 length equals 15 residues. Germline V CDR1 and CDR2: MNHEY, SVGAGI. CDR3 nucleotides: TGTGCCAGCACCCCTTACCGGACATTGGGATATGGCTACACCTTC. Encoded protein: CASTPYRTLGYGYTF.

V and J are TRBV28 and TRBJ1-1; 8 bases are a match to TRBD1. CDR1 is MDHEN, CDR2 SYDVKM, per germline. Trimming at V came to 1 base and at J to 1 base, leaving 14 bases not matched to a gene. The CDR3 has 19 amino acids. DNA for the CDR3: TGTGCCAGCAGTTTATTCGACAGGGGCCCCCGCAAGAGGAACACTGAAGCTTTCTTT. It encodes CASSLFDRGPRKRNTEAFF.

The chain joins TRBV28 to TRBJ1-3, with TRBD1 matching over 7 bases. V shed 4 bases, J shed 8 bases, and the junction held 8 bases outside the gene matches. CDR1 MDHEN and CDR2 SYDVKM come from the germline V gene. This CDR3 is 14 amino acids long. The CDR3 loop is CASSSSDRVDTIYF. The CDR3 nucleotides are TGTGCCAGCAGTTCCTCCGACAGGGTAGACACCATATATTTT.

The gene calls are TRBV5-4 and TRBJ2-5; D not resolved. This CDR3 contains 15 residues. V dropped 1 base and J dropped 1 base, with 11 bases sitting between them. CDR1 is SGHNT and CDR2 is YYREEE in the germline V gene (reference sequence). Here the CDR3 reads CASSLPRGSQETQYF. CDR3 nucleotides: TGTGCCAGCAGCTTGCCCCGAGGCAGCCAAGAGACCCAGTACTTC.

CDR3 nucleotides: TGTGCCAGCAGTTTATCCCCATCCAGGGCCGTACCCACCTACAATGAGCAGTTCTTC. Amino acid sequence: CASSLSPSRAVPTYNEQFF. This chain joins TRBV28 and TRBJ2-1, with a possible D match to TRBD1 (5 bases). Germline CDR1 is MDHEN and CDR2 is SYDVKM. Trimming stripped 1 base from V and 2 bases from J, with 21 bases between. The CDR3 is 19 amino acids.

The chain couples TRBV6-1 to TRBJ2-7; the D is unclear. Trimming took off 5 bases at V and 5 bases at J, with 16 bases between the two ends. Germline lookup yields CDR1 MNHNS and CDR2 SASEGT. There are 14 residues in the CDR3. The CDR3 reads CASSLTRQVDEQYF. CDR3 DNA sequence: TGTGCCAGCAGTCTAACAAGACAAGTCGACGAGCAGTACTTC.

The rearrangement links TRBV21-1 to TRBJ2-7. TRBV21-1 is shown as a pseudogene. CDR3 size: 15 residues. The CDR3 DNA reads as TGTGCCAGCAGCAATGGGGGCGGGAAGTCCACGGAGCAGTACTTC. The encoded protein is CASSNGGGKSTEQYF.

This chain links TRBV5-6 with TRBJ2-7, with unresolved D. CDR3 size: 13 residues. Trimming removed 4 bases at V and 4 bases at J, with 12 bases between. CDR1 and CDR2 from the germline V gene are SGHDT and YYEEEE. The DNA of the CDR3 is TGTGCCAGCAGCCAGTCTTCGGGTTACGAGCAGTACTTC. As protein: CASSQSSGYEQYF.

The rearrangement links TRBV19 to TRBJ2-7, with D uncertain. Germline lookup yields CDR1 LNHDA and CDR2 SQIVND (reference sequence). Between the trimmed V and J ends, which lost 2 bases and 0 bases, there was a span of 11 bases. The CDR3 contains 15 residues. CDR3 protein: CASSITATGSYEQYF. The CDR3 coding sequence is TGTGCCAGTAGTATAACCGCGACGGGCTCCTACGAGCAGTACTTC.